One sample yielded the 25 T cell receptor beta chains listed below, sequenced in a study of blood T cell repertoires in COVID-19. Method: immunoSEQ multiplex PCR; TCRdb's copy keeps in-frame clones and lacks some. The data hold about 220,000 clones, with roughly 85% observed a single time. The sequencing input was PBMCs or T cells enriched from blood (not recorded which). These receptors all stem from a woman in her forties or fifties who had been exposed to COVID-19.

The J gene is TRBJ2-7, the V gene TRBV28; 10 bases are shared with TRBD1. Germline V CDR1 and CDR2: MDHEN, SYDVKM. The CDR3 is 18 amino acids. J was trimmed by 4 bases and V by 2 bases; bases with no gene match: 14. CDR3 sequence (DNA): TGTGCCAGCAGTTTACCTCTGCGCCCGGGACAGGGGTCGTACGAGCAGTACTTC. Protein: CASSLPLRPGQGSYEQYF.

The gene calls are TRBV11-2 and TRBJ1-1, with TRBD1 matching 7 bases. Germline CDR1 SGHAT, CDR2 FQNNGV. The CDR3 has 13 residues. V shed 4 bases, J shed 8 bases, and the junction held 7 bases outside the gene matches. CDR3 sequence: CASSSVTGTEAFF. For the CDR3, the DNA is TGTGCCAGCAGCTCGGTGACAGGGACCGAAGCTTTCTTT.

The chain combines TRBV5-6 with TRBJ1-4; no firm D call. Trimming removed 0 bases from V and 3 bases from J, with 6 bases in between. Germline CDR1 and CDR2: SGHDT and YYEEEE. The CDR3 runs 14 residues. The CDR3 DNA is TGTGCCAGCAGCTTGGGCGGATCTAATGAAAAACTGTTTTTT. It specifies CASSLGGSNEKLFF.

J is TRBJ1-2 and V is TRBV4-3; possibly TRBD1 for D (5 bases). V lost 0 bases to trimming and J lost 7 bases, with 15 bases between them. The CDR3 runs to 15 residues. Germline CDR1 LGHNA, CDR2 YSLEER. CDR3 amino acids: CASSQEHNRDFGYTF. CDR3 in DNA: TGCGCCAGCAGCCAAGAGCACAACCGGGACTTTGGCTACACCTTC.

The table lists this clone with a count of one. The chain joins TRBV7-9 to TRBJ2-7; a weak D match, TRBD1 (7 bases). Germline CDR1 reads SEHNR; CDR2 reads FQNEAQ (reference sequence). The CDR3 totals 16 residues. Trimming shortened V by 1 base and J by 3 bases, and 16 bases separated the two germline ends. The CDR3 DNA reads TGTGCCAGCAGCTTAGGGACAGGCGGGATAGGCTACGAGCAGTACTTC. Encoded protein: CASSLGTGGIGYEQYF.

This clone was counted once. This rearrangement joins TRBV3-1 (or the pseudogene TRBV3-2) to TRBJ2-3; the match to TRBD1 covers 9 bases. CDR3 size: 14 residues. With 4 bases clipped from V and 3 bases from J, the junction kept 2 bases outside the gene matches. Germline CDR1 and CDR2: LGHDT and YNNKEL (reference sequence). CDR3 sequence: CASSPGTGTDTQYF. Here the CDR3 DNA reads TGTGCCAGCAGCCCGGGGACAGGGACAGATACGCAGTATTTT.

This chain links TRBV7-2 with TRBJ1-4; D is uncertain. The CDR3 runs 15 residues. V lost 3 bases, J lost 0 bases, and 8 bases lay in between. The germline V gene encodes CDR1 SGHTA and CDR2 FQGNSA. CDR3: CASSLTSTTNEKLFF. The CDR3, as DNA: TGTGCCAGCAGCTTGACTAGCACAACTAATGAAAAACTGTTTTTT.

The rearrangement uses TRBV6-5 and TRBJ2-7, with 9 bases fitting TRBD2. This CDR3 comprises 14 residues. Germline values: CDR1 MNHEY, CDR2 SVGAGI. V lost 7 bases, J lost 7 bases, and 11 bases stayed unmatched. CDR3: CASKLEVAGVEQYF. CDR3 nucleotides: TGTGCCAGCAAGTTGGAAGTAGCGGGGGTGGAGCAGTACTTC.

The rearrangement joins TRBV7-3 to TRBJ2-1, with 8 bases fitting TRBD2. Germline V gene sequence: CDR1 SGHTA, CDR2 FQGTGA. CDR3 length: 13 residues. Losses at the gene ends were 5 bases for V and 9 bases for J; bases not matched to a gene: 6. CDR3 loop: CASSPGTRGEQFF. DNA for the CDR3: TGTGCCAGCAGCCCTGGGACTAGGGGTGAGCAGTTCTTC.

The J gene is TRBJ1-2, the V gene TRBV6-6; D may be TRBD1 (6 bases). This CDR3 has 14 amino acids. The germline CDR1 and CDR2 sequences are MNHNY and SVGAGI (reference sequence). Trimming stripped 5 bases from V and 6 bases from J, with 16 bases between. As DNA, the CDR3 is TGTGCCAGCAGTCATTACAGGGCTGGGGATGGCTACACCTTC. Its protein is CASSHYRAGDGYTF.

In DNA form, the CDR3 reads TGTGCCAGCAGCCAATCCGGGACTGGGTACAATGAGCAGTTCTTC. Amino acids: CASSQSGTGYNEQFF. This sequence joins TRBV14 and TRBJ2-1; D possibly corresponds to TRBD2 (6 bases). Germline CDR1 SGHDN, CDR2 FVKESK. This CDR3 is built from 15 residues. Trimming took 2 bases from V and 4 from J, leaving 12 bases between them.

The chain has TRBV7-9 and TRBJ1-2; D is unresolved. V was clipped by 0 bases and J by 8 bases, with 10 bases between them. The CDR3 has 13 amino acids. CDR1 and CDR2 (germline): SEHNR, FQNEAQ (reference sequence). The CDR3 sequence: CASSLAPSLGYTF. CDR3 coding DNA: TGTGCCAGCAGCTTAGCTCCGAGTCTGGGCTACACCTTC.

The rearrangement joins TRBV6-6 to TRBJ2-3; no firm D call. V gave up 8 bases and J gave up 0 bases, with 12 bases separating them. Germline CDR1 is MNHNY and CDR2 is SVGAGI (reference sequence). The CDR3 is 14 amino acids. CDR3 DNA sequence: TGTGCCAGCGGATGGAGCACTAGCACAGATACGCAGTATTTT. This sequence encodes CASGWSTSTDTQYF.

The table lists this clone with a few counts. CDR3 region: CSAGQSYGYTF. For the CDR3, the DNA is TGCAGCGCCGGACAGTCATATGGCTACACCTTC. V gene TRBV29-1 combines with J gene TRBJ1-2; D is perhaps TRBD1 (6 bases). The CDR3 is 11 amino acids. V was pared by 7 bases and J by 5 bases, with 11 bases between. CDR1 and CDR2 from the germline V gene are SQVTM and ANQGSEA.

This chain uses TRBV28 with TRBJ1-1; 8 bases match TRBD1. V gave up 5 bases and J gave up 2 bases; unmatched junction bases: 4. The CDR3 has 14 residues. Germline V gives CDR1 MDHEN, CDR2 SYDVKM. The CDR3 bases are TGTGCCAGCAGTGGACAGGGAGGTAACACTGAAGCTTTCTTT. It specifies CASSGQGGNTEAFF.

The chain joins TRBV28 to TRBJ2-3, with unresolved D. The V gene lost 5 bases and the J gene lost 4 bases, with 19 bases spanning the gap. Per the germline V gene, CDR1 is MDHEN and CDR2 is SYDVKM. CDR3 length equals 16 residues. The CDR3 DNA reads as TGTGCCAGCAGTATTCAGGTGGGCGATTTCCCAGATACGCAGTATTTT. As protein: CASSIQVGDFPDTQYF.

This chain joins TRBV5-1 and TRBJ2-3; TRBD2 is a possible D gene (6 bases). This CDR3 is 13 amino acids long. Germline CDR1 reads SGHRS; CDR2 reads YFSETQ. V was pared by 4 bases and J by 6 bases, with 12 bases between. The CDR3 region has the DNA TGCGCCAGCAGCCCGGGACTTTCCGATACGCAGTATTTT. Its translation: CASSPGLSDTQYF.

The DNA of the CDR3 is TGTGCCAGCAGCTTAGGAACTGGCAGGGTTCCCTACGAGCAGTACTTC. It yields the protein CASSLGTGRVPYEQYF. J is TRBJ2-7 and V is TRBV7-2, with D maybe TRBD1 (5 bases). Trimming removed 1 base at V and 2 bases at J, with 15 bases between. The CDR3 extends over 16 amino acids. Germline V gene lookup returns CDR1 SGHTA and CDR2 FQGNSA.

As for this clone: Different DNA sequences within this sample yield the same CDR3. The rearrangement joins TRBV7-9 to TRBJ1-2; weak D call: TRBD1 (5 bases). The length of the CDR3 is 14 residues. The V end lost 0 bases, the J end lost 2 bases, and 7 bases lay between the germline ends. Germline CDR1 SEHNR, CDR2 FQNEAQ (reference sequence). The DNA of the CDR3 is TGTGCCAGCAGCTTAGCGGGGGGGAACTATGGCTACACCTTC. It codes for CASSLAGGNYGYTF.

The chain is built from TRBV19 and TRBJ2-7; 7 bases map to TRBD1. The CDR3 totals 15 residues. The germline CDR1 and CDR2 sequences are LNHDA and SQIVND (reference sequence). J was trimmed by 2 bases and V by 11 bases; bases with no gene match: 15. CDR3 coding DNA: TGTGCCGGGAAAGGTCCTCCGGGACAGACCTACGAGCAGTACTTC. As protein: CAGKGPPGQTYEQYF.

The rearrangement joins TRBV5-1 to TRBJ1-4; maybe TRBD1 (5 bases). The CDR3 is 15 amino acids. Per the germline V gene, CDR1 is SGHRS and CDR2 is YFSETQ. Trimming cost V 3 bases and J 7 bases, with 16 bases left between them. DNA of the CDR3: TGCGCCAGCAGCTCCTCAAACCCGGGACTTGAAAAACTGTTTTTT. Its translation: CASSSSNPGLEKLFF.

This clone was recorded only once. The chain uses TRBV11-2 and TRBJ1-1, with unresolved D. Germline V gene data show CDR1 as SGHAT and CDR2 as FQNNGV. V lost 5 bases and J 5 bases, leaving 12 bases between the germline ends. This CDR3 contains 13 residues. CDR3 protein: CASSPGLGTEAFF. CDR3 bases: TGTGCCAGCAGCCCCGGCCTCGGGACTGAAGCTTTCTTT.

V gene TRBV12-3 or TRBV12-4 combines with J gene TRBJ1-5; 8 bases fit TRBD1. The junction had 5 bases not matched to a gene; V was cut back by 6 bases and J by 7 bases. The CDR3 length is 13 residues. CDR3 protein: CASRLTGEQPQHF. The CDR3, as DNA: TGTGCCAGCAGACTGACAGGGGAACAGCCCCAGCATTTT.

The gene calls are TRBV4-1 and TRBJ1-1; D not certain. Trimming removed 1 base from V and 7 bases from J, with 13 bases in between. CDR1 is MGHRA, CDR2 YSYEKL, per germline. The CDR3 covers 14 residues. Here the CDR3 DNA reads TGCGCCAGCAGCCAAGGATTAACGGGAATTGAAGCTTTCTTT. It specifies CASSQGLTGIEAFF.

The chain is built from TRBV5-1 and TRBJ2-7; TRBD1 might be the D (7 bases). V lost 0 bases and J lost 2, with 21 bases in between. Germline CDR1 is SGHRS and CDR2 is YFSETQ. This CDR3 is built from 18 residues. CDR3: CASSLAYAGQLVAYEQYF. CDR3 DNA sequence: TGCGCCAGCAGCTTGGCCTATGCGGGACAGTTGGTCGCCTACGAGCAGTACTTC.